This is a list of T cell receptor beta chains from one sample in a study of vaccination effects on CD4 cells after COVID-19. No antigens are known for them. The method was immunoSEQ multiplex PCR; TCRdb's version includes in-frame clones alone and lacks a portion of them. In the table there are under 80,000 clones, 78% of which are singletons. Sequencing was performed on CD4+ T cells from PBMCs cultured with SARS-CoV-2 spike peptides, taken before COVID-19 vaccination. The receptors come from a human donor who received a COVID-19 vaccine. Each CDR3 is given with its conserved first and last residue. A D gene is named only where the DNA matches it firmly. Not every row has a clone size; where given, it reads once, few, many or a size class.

CDR3nt: TGTGCCACCAGTGATCGACAGGTAACCTATGGCTACACCTTC; CDR3aa: CATSDRQVTYGYTF; v_gene: TRBV24-1; j_gene: TRBJ1-2; d_gene: .; abundance: .
CDR3nt: TGCGCCAGCAGCCAAGCGAATCTCGGGACAGCTGGAAACACCATATATTTT; CDR3aa: CASSQANLGTAGNTIYF; v_gene: TRBV4-1; j_gene: TRBJ1-3; d_gene: TRBD1; abundance: .
CDR3nt: TGTGCCAGCAGGTTGACAGTTAATTCACCCCTCCACTTT; CDR3aa: CASRLTVNSPLHF; v_gene: TRBV12-3/TRBV12-4; j_gene: TRBJ1-6; d_gene: .; abundance: few
CDR3nt: TGTGCCAGCAGGCGAGCGGGAAACACCGGGGAGCTGTTTTTT; CDR3aa: CASRRAGNTGELFF; v_gene: TRBV6-5; j_gene: TRBJ2-2; d_gene: TRBD2; abundance: .
CDR3nt: TGTGCCAGTAGTATGGCGGGGGGCCGATACAATGAGCAGTTCTTC; CDR3aa: CASSMAGGRYNEQFF; v_gene: TRBV19; j_gene: TRBJ2-1; d_gene: TRBD2; abundance: .
CDR3nt: TGTGCCTGGAGGGGTGAAGGGCAGGTTCCCGGGGAGCTGTTTTTT; CDR3aa: CAWRGEGQVPGELFF; v_gene: TRBV30; j_gene: TRBJ2-2; d_gene: .; abundance: .
CDR3nt: TGTGCCAGCAGCTTAACCGGACTAGCGGGCACGTGGGATACGCAGTATTTT; CDR3aa: CASSLTGLAGTWDTQYF; v_gene: TRBV7-8; j_gene: TRBJ2-3; d_gene: TRBD2; abundance: .
CDR3nt: TGTGCCAGCAGCATTGGGGGGTACCAAGAGACCCAGTACTTC; CDR3aa: CASSIGGYQETQYF; v_gene: TRBV7-7; j_gene: TRBJ2-5; d_gene: .; abundance: .
CDR3nt: TGTGCCAGCAGCCCGGGAACAGCTTTCTATGGCTACACCTTC; CDR3aa: CASSPGTAFYGYTF; v_gene: TRBV7-9; j_gene: TRBJ1-2; d_gene: .; abundance: .
CDR3nt: TGTGCCAGCAGCCAGGGGGGGGCGAAATCCTACAATGAGCAGTTCTTC; CDR3aa: CASSQGGAKSYNEQFF; v_gene: TRBV6-4; j_gene: TRBJ2-1; d_gene: .; abundance: .
CDR3nt: TGTGCCAGTAGTATTACGAGGGGTAGTGATGAGCAGTTCTTC; CDR3aa: CASSITRGSDEQFF; v_gene: TRBV19; j_gene: TRBJ2-1; d_gene: .; abundance: .
CDR3nt: TGTGCCAGCAGCCCCCGCGAGGACGGTTCACCCCTCCACTTT; CDR3aa: CASSPREDGSPLHF; v_gene: TRBV9; j_gene: TRBJ1-6; d_gene: .; abundance: .
CDR3nt: TGTGCCAGCAGCTACCGTAACTATGGCTACACCTTC; CDR3aa: CASSYRNYGYTF; v_gene: TRBV7-8; j_gene: TRBJ1-2; d_gene: .; abundance: .
CDR3nt: TGTGCCAGCAGTCTTCCCCAGACCTACTATGGCTACACCTTC; CDR3aa: CASSLPQTYYGYTF; v_gene: TRBV6-6; j_gene: TRBJ1-2; d_gene: .; abundance: once
CDR3nt: TGTGCCAGCAGCTTAGTTCCTGGGGACACCGGGGAGCTGTTTTTT; CDR3aa: CASSLVPGDTGELFF; v_gene: TRBV7-2; j_gene: TRBJ2-2; d_gene: .; abundance: .
CDR3nt: TGTGCCAGCAGTTACAGTCAGGGCATGTCACCCCTCCACTTT; CDR3aa: CASSYSQGMSPLHF; v_gene: TRBV6-5; j_gene: TRBJ1-6; d_gene: .; abundance: .
CDR3nt: TGTGCCAGCAGTCCCCGGGACATTAATGAAAAACTGTTTTTT; CDR3aa: CASSPRDINEKLFF; v_gene: TRBV2; j_gene: TRBJ1-4; d_gene: .; abundance: .
CDR3nt: TGTGCCAGCAATACAGTTGAGACCCAGTACTTC; CDR3aa: CASNTVETQYF; v_gene: TRBV2; j_gene: TRBJ2-5; d_gene: .; abundance: .
CDR3nt: TGTGCCAGTATGCGGGGCGGAACAGGTTGGGATGGCTACACCTTC; CDR3aa: CASMRGGTGWDGYTF; v_gene: TRBV19; j_gene: TRBJ1-2; d_gene: .; abundance: few
CDR3nt: TGTGCCAGCAGGGAAGGACTAGCGGGGGGGGAAGAGACCCAGTACTTC; CDR3aa: CASREGLAGGEETQYF; v_gene: TRBV2; j_gene: TRBJ2-5; d_gene: TRBD2; abundance: .
CDR3nt: TGTGCTAGTGGTTTGGTCCCGGACGGGGCTCTAGCCAAAAACATTCAGTACTTC; CDR3aa: CASGLVPDGALAKNIQYF; v_gene: TRBV12-5; j_gene: TRBJ2-4; d_gene: .; abundance: .
CDR3nt: TGTGCCAGCAGCTCACGGGCGGGAGCTGAAGCTTTCTTT; CDR3aa: CASSSRAGAEAFF; v_gene: TRBV11-2; j_gene: TRBJ1-1; d_gene: .; abundance: .
CDR3nt: TGTGCCAGCAGCCCGCTCCCAGGGATGCAGATTACAGATACGCAGTATTTT; CDR3aa: CASSPLPGMQITDTQYF; v_gene: TRBV6-2/TRBV6-3; j_gene: TRBJ2-3; d_gene: .; abundance: .
CDR3nt: TGTGCCAGCAGCTCGAGGGGGCAAGAGACCCAGTACTTC; CDR3aa: CASSSRGQETQYF; v_gene: TRBV7-9; j_gene: TRBJ2-5; d_gene: .; abundance: .
CDR3nt: TGCGCCAGCAGGAGGACCTTCGAAACTGAAGCTTTCTTT; CDR3aa: CASRRTFETEAFF; v_gene: TRBV10-1; j_gene: TRBJ1-1; d_gene: .; abundance: .
CDR3nt: TGCGCCAGCAGCTTGCAGGACACTGAAGCTTTCTTT; CDR3aa: CASSLQDTEAFF; v_gene: TRBV5-1; j_gene: TRBJ1-1; d_gene: .; abundance: few
CDR3nt: TGTGCCACCAGTGATTTGATCCGGGACAGGGGTTATCAGCCCCAGCATTTT; CDR3aa: CATSDLIRDRGYQPQHF; v_gene: TRBV24-1; j_gene: TRBJ1-5; d_gene: TRBD1; abundance: .
CDR3nt: TGTGCCAGCAGTCCTACCGACACCCCTGGAAACACCATATATTTT; CDR3aa: CASSPTDTPGNTIYF; v_gene: TRBV25-1; j_gene: TRBJ1-3; d_gene: .; abundance: few
CDR3nt: TGTGCCAGCAGCTTACGAGGCCTAGCGGGGACCACAGATACGCAGTATTTT; CDR3aa: CASSLRGLAGTTDTQYF; v_gene: TRBV7-8; j_gene: TRBJ2-3; d_gene: TRBD2; abundance: .
CDR3nt: TGTGCCACCAGCGAAGGAGGTGCCTACAATGAGCAGTTCTTC; CDR3aa: CATSEGGAYNEQFF; v_gene: TRBV24-1; j_gene: TRBJ2-1; d_gene: .; abundance: .
CDR3nt: TGCGCCAGCAGAGTGGACAGGGGACCTACCAATGAGCAGTTCTTC; CDR3aa: CASRVDRGPTNEQFF; v_gene: TRBV5-1; j_gene: TRBJ2-1; d_gene: TRBD1; abundance: few
CDR3nt: TGCGCCAGCAGCTTGTTGCCCAGGACAGGGGGCGATGAGCAGTTCTTC; CDR3aa: CASSLLPRTGGDEQFF; v_gene: TRBV5-1; j_gene: TRBJ2-1; d_gene: TRBD1; abundance: .
CDR3nt: TGTGCCAGCTCCCCCTCGGGACGGGACGGGATGAATACGCAGTATTTT; CDR3aa: CASSPSGRDGMNTQYF; v_gene: TRBV18; j_gene: TRBJ2-3; d_gene: .; abundance: .
CDR3nt: TGTGCCAGCAGCGAATCCGGGACATCTGGGGCCAACGTCCTGACTTTC; CDR3aa: CASSESGTSGANVLTF; v_gene: TRBV25-1; j_gene: TRBJ2-6; d_gene: .; abundance: .
CDR3nt: TGTGCCAGCAGTGAAATAGGGGGCAATCAGCCCCAGCATTTT; CDR3aa: CASSEIGGNQPQHF; v_gene: TRBV6-1; j_gene: TRBJ1-5; d_gene: .; abundance: .
CDR3nt: TGTGCCAGCAGCGCCCTCCTAGCGGGGGGCACAGATACGCAGTATTTT; CDR3aa: CASSALLAGGTDTQYF; v_gene: TRBV9; j_gene: TRBJ2-3; d_gene: TRBD2; abundance: .
CDR3nt: TGCAGCGTGCACAGGGAAGCCTATGGCTACACCTTC; CDR3aa: CSVHREAYGYTF; v_gene: TRBV29-1; j_gene: TRBJ1-2; d_gene: .; abundance: few
CDR3nt: TGCAGCGTCCGAAGGGGAGACAGGCCGGAAGCTTTCTTT; CDR3aa: CSVRRGDRPEAFF; v_gene: TRBV29-1; j_gene: TRBJ1-1; d_gene: .; abundance: few
CDR3nt: TGCACACTCTGGAGGACACTCCTCACAGATACGCAGTATTTT; CDR3aa: CTLWRTLLTDTQYF; v_gene: TRBV29-1; j_gene: TRBJ2-3; d_gene: .; abundance: .
CDR3nt: TGTGCCAGCAGTAACTCCCAAGAGACCCAGTACTTC; CDR3aa: CASSNSQETQYF; v_gene: TRBV6-1; j_gene: TRBJ2-5; d_gene: .; abundance: .
CDR3nt: TGTGCCAGCAAAGCCGAGGGGGTAGGCACTGAAGCTTTCTTT; CDR3aa: CASKAEGVGTEAFF; v_gene: TRBV6-5; j_gene: TRBJ1-1; d_gene: .; abundance: .
CDR3nt: TGTGCCAGCAAGGACAGCTCCTACAATGAGCAGTTCTTC; CDR3aa: CASKDSSYNEQFF; v_gene: TRBV2; j_gene: TRBJ2-1; d_gene: .; abundance: .
CDR3nt: TGTGCCAGCAGTTTAAGGAGGGCGGGTCAAGAGACCCAGTACTTC; CDR3aa: CASSLRRAGQETQYF; v_gene: TRBV27; j_gene: TRBJ2-5; d_gene: .; abundance: .
CDR3nt: TGCAGCGTCACAGACGGGACAGATACGCAGTATTTT; CDR3aa: CSVTDGTDTQYF; v_gene: TRBV29-1; j_gene: TRBJ2-3; d_gene: .; abundance: .
CDR3nt: TGTGCCAGCAGCTTGGACACCCGTTCAGATGAGCAGTTCTTC; CDR3aa: CASSLDTRSDEQFF; v_gene: TRBV5-4; j_gene: TRBJ2-1; d_gene: .; abundance: .
CDR3nt: TGTGCCAGCAGCTTAGTCCCGCATGGTGGAAACACCATATATTTT; CDR3aa: CASSLVPHGGNTIYF; v_gene: TRBV7-2; j_gene: TRBJ1-3; d_gene: .; abundance: .